This paragraph reports one T cell receptor beta chain. The antigen is unknown. This sample is part of a study of T cell repertoires in cytomegalovirus infection. About the study: Public TCR beta signatures indicated both CMV infection and matching HLA type.

TCRdb re-analysed the reads in MiXCR, keeping a single row per CDR3 protein. The sample consists of 200,000 to 250,000 distinct CDR3 sequences, 20% to 25% of them appearing once. Between the trimmed V and J ends, which lost 0 bases and 3 bases, there was a span of 12 bases. Germline CDR1 is MRHNA and CDR2 is SNTAGT. The CDR3 has 15 residues. Regarding the study as a whole: HLA-C-restricted CMV-specific TCR beta clonotypes were dominant in the ex vivo response.

Sequencing was carried out using CD8+ T cells from PBMCs. The receptor was isolated from a human donor in good health (CMV status not recorded). Some clones in this sample may be carry-over from other donors' samples. The rearrangement uses TRBV6-4 and TRBJ2-7; D perhaps matches TRBD1 (6 bases). CDR3 in DNA: TGTGCCAGCAGTGACTCTGTGACAGGAGACTACGAGCAGTACTTC. It encodes CASSDSVTGDYEQYF.